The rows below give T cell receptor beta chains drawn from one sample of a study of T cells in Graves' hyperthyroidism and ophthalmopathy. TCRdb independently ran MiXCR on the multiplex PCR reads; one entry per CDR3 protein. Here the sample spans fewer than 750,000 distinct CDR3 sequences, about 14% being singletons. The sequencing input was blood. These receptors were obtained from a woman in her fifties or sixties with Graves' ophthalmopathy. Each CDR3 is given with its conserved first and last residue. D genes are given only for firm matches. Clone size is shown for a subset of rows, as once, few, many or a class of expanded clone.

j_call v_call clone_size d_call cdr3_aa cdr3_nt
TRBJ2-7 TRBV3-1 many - CASSQGNYPYEQYF TGTGCCAGCAGCCAAGGAAACTACCCCTACGAGCAGTACTTC
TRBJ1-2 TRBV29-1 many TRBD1 CSVTDRALYGYTF TGCAGCGTAACGGACAGGGCCCTCTATGGCTACACCTTC
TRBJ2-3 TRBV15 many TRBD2 CATTRFSGAQTDTQYF TGTGCCACCACAAGATTTAGCGGGGCGCAGACAGATACGCAGTATTTT
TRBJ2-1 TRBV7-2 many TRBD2 CASSPGTSGRAVNEQFF TGTGCCAGCAGCCCCGGGACTAGCGGGAGGGCCGTCAATGAGCAGTTCTTC
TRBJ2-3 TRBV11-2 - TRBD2 CASSLDPGLAGSTQYF TGTGCCAGCAGCTTAGATCCCGGACTAGCGGGAAGTACGCAGTATTTT
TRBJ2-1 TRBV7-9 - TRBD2 CASSFLAGDMSSYNEQFF TGTGCCAGCAGCTTCCTAGCGGGAGATATGAGCTCCTACAATGAGCAGTTCTTC
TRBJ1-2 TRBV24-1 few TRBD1 CATSDRQGADNGYTF TGTGCCACCAGTGACCGACAGGGGGCGGACAATGGCTACACCTTC
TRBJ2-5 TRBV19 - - CASWDVFEETQYF TGTGCCAGTTGGGACGTATTTGAAGAGACCCAGTACTTC
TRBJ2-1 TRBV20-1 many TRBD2 CSAKKPGTSGILEQFF TGCAGTGCTAAAAAACCCGGGACTAGCGGGATCCTTGAGCAGTTCTTC
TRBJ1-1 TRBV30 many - CAWSVGVMNTEAFF TGTGCCTGGAGTGTAGGAGTAATGAACACTGAAGCTTTCTTT
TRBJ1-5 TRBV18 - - CASSPPGQNNQPQHF TGTGCCAGCTCACCACCGGGACAAAACAATCAGCCCCAGCATTTT
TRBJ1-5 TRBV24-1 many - CATSDPREGPSKLRGNQPQHF TGTGCCACCAGTGATCCCCGGGAGGGACCAAGTAAACTAAGGGGCAATCAGCCCCAGCATTTT
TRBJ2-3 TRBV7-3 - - CASSLIATDTQYF TGTGCCAGCAGCTTAATCGCCACAGATACGCAGTATTTT
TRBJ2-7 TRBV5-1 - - CASSPGAGYEQYF TGCGCCAGCAGCCCTGGGGCGGGATACGAGCAGTACTTC